The rows below give T cell receptor beta chains drawn from one sample of a study of T cells after yellow fever vaccination. Via MiXCR, TCRdb re-called the 5' RACE reads, giving one row per CDR3 protein. This table holds 400,000 or so distinct CDR3 sequences, 11% found once. Sequencing was performed on PBMCs, taken on the day of the first yellow fever vaccination. Every receptor here comes from a young man who received the YFV17D yellow fever vaccine. Both conserved end residues are part of each CDR3. D genes are given only for firm matches. A row's size may be missing; if present it is once, few, many or a size class.

V gene,J gene,clone size,D gene,CDR3 protein,CDR3 DNA
TRBV20-1,TRBJ1-5,many,.,CSATGGNQPQHF,TGCAGTGCTACCGGGGGGAATCAGCCCCAGCATTTT
TRBV6-2/TRBV6-3,TRBJ2-5,many,.,CASSYLLVETQYF,TGTGCCAGCAGCTACTTGTTGGTAGAGACCCAGTACTTC
TRBV14,TRBJ1-2,.,.,CASSQSLLSDPNGYTF,TGTGCCAGCAGCCAGAGTCTGCTCTCGGACCCGAATGGCTACACCTTC
TRBV9,TRBJ2-1,.,.,CASSVSTHGYNEQFF,TGTGCCAGCAGCGTCTCAACCCATGGTTACAATGAGCAGTTCTTC
TRBV6-5,TRBJ1-1,.,.,CASCLTGRTEAFF,TGTGCCAGCTGTTTAACAGGGAGGACTGAAGCTTTCTTT
TRBV7-3,TRBJ2-5,few,TRBD2,CASSPRLAGVPATQYF,TGTGCCAGCAGCCCGCGACTAGCGGGGGTACCTGCGACCCAGTACTTC
TRBV5-6,TRBJ2-7,.,TRBD1,CASSLDTTGGLGEQYF,TGTGCCAGCAGCTTGGATACGACAGGGGGCTTGGGGGAGCAGTACTTC
TRBV7-2,TRBJ1-2,.,.,CASSLQANRDGGYTF,TGTGCCAGCAGCTTACAGGCAAACCGGGACGGTGGCTACACCTTC
TRBV18,TRBJ2-3,many,.,CASSPPRGGTDTQYF,TGTGCCAGCTCACCACCTAGAGGAGGGACAGATACGCAGTATTTT
TRBV7-3,TRBJ1-2,many,TRBD1,CASSPDRGYGYTF,TGTGCCAGCAGCCCGGACAGGGGCTATGGCTACACCTTC
TRBV7-6,TRBJ2-7,few,.,CASSLKSGPPYEQYF,TGTGCCAGCAGCTTAAAAAGCGGGCCTCCCTACGAGCAGTACTTC
TRBV19,TRBJ2-6,few,.,CASIGRSGANVLTF,TGTGCCAGTATAGGTCGCTCTGGGGCCAACGTCCTGACTTTC
TRBV28,TRBJ1-3,few,.,CASSLGTPGNTIYF,TGTGCCAGCAGTTTAGGGACCCCTGGAAACACCATATATTTT
TRBV20-1,TRBJ1-5,.,.,CSARATSNQPQHF,TGCAGTGCTAGGGCAACCAGCAATCAGCCCCAGCATTTT
TRBV9,TRBJ1-1,few,.,CASSALRSTEAFF,TGTGCCAGCAGCGCGCTTAGGAGTACTGAAGCTTTCTTT
TRBV20-1,TRBJ2-3,few,.,CSAPHWGGAIDTQYF,TGCAGTGCCCCCCATTGGGGGGGGGCTATAGATACGCAGTATTTT
TRBV28,TRBJ2-1,many,TRBD2,CASSFLTSGGNEQFF,TGTGCCAGCAGTTTCCTAACTAGCGGGGGAAATGAGCAGTTCTTC
TRBV5-1,TRBJ1-2,few,.,CASSLDQKVYTF,TGCGCCAGCAGCTTGGACCAGAAGGTCTACACCTTC
TRBV20-1,TRBJ1-5,.,.,CSAAPPNQPQHF,TGCAGTGCCGCGCCTCCTAATCAGCCCCAGCATTTT
TRBV5-1,TRBJ1-6,.,TRBD1,CASSLFMTGGSSYNSPLHF,TGCGCCAGCAGCTTGTTTATGACAGGGGGGAGCTCCTATAATTCACCCCTCCACTTT
TRBV7-2,TRBJ2-3,few,.,CASSLVPGASEDTQYF,TGTGCCAGCAGCTTAGTCCCGGGGGCTTCCGAAGATACGCAGTATTTT
TRBV5-4,TRBJ1-2,.,.,CASSPLTGLREGYTF,TGTGCCAGCAGCCCACTCACGGGGCTCCGGGAGGGCTACACCTTC
TRBV7-6,TRBJ2-3,.,.,CASSLDLGRGGTDTQYF,TGTGCCAGCAGCTTAGATCTCGGCAGGGGGGGAACAGATACGCAGTATTTT
TRBV5-1,TRBJ2-1,.,TRBD1,CASSLGDSPYNEQFF,TGCGCCAGCAGCTTGGGGGACAGCCCCTACAATGAGCAGTTCTTC
TRBV7-3,TRBJ1-1,few,TRBD1,CASSTDRDRTEAFF,TGTGCCAGCAGCACGGACAGGGACCGTACTGAAGCTTTCTTT
TRBV21-1,TRBJ1-2,few,.,CASSKAGAYGYTF,TGTGCCAGCAGCAAGGCAGGGGCCTATGGCTACACCTTC
TRBV20-1,TRBJ2-5,.,.,CSARRSGETQYF,TGCAGTGCTAGACGTAGCGGAGAGACCCAGTACTTC
TRBV5-1,TRBJ2-6,.,.,CASSLDGASGANVLTF,TGCGCCAGCAGCTTGGACGGAGCCTCTGGGGCCAACGTCCTGACTTTC
TRBV7-2,TRBJ2-5,few,.,CASSLYEVQETQYF,TGTGCCAGCAGCTTATATGAGGTTCAAGAGACCCAGTACTTC
TRBV6-1,TRBJ2-1,few,.,CASILLESQQFF,TGTGCCAGCATTTTGCTAGAATCCCAGCAGTTCTTC
TRBV10-3,TRBJ2-2,.,.,CAISVGGRTGELFF,TGTGCCATCAGTGTCGGTGGGAGGACCGGGGAGCTGTTTTTT
TRBV27,TRBJ1-5,few,.,CASSLRAGYQPQHF,TGTGCCAGCAGTTTACGGGCGGGCTATCAGCCCCAGCATTTT
TRBV2,TRBJ2-3,.,.,CASRPFTGGPADTQYF,TGTGCCAGCAGACCCTTTACGGGGGGCCCCGCAGATACGCAGTATTTT
TRBV12-3/TRBV12-4,TRBJ1-2,many,TRBD1,CASSTLGQTYGYTF,TGTGCCAGCAGCACCCTGGGACAGACTTATGGCTACACCTTC
TRBV28,TRBJ2-6,.,.,CASTPSRGAPGANVLTF,TGTGCCAGCACTCCCAGTCGGGGGGCGCCGGGGGCCAACGTCCTGACTTTC
TRBV10-3,TRBJ2-3,.,TRBD1,CASSESPDRGFADTQYF,TGTGCCAGCAGTGAGTCTCCGGACAGGGGGTTCGCAGATACGCAGTATTTT